Below, 3 T cell receptor beta chains from the same sample are listed, as sequenced in a study of shared clonotypes between healthy human individuals. Assay used: immunoSEQ multiplex PCR; TCRdb lists only in-frame clones, some missing. The sample consists of a few million clones, roughly 95% of them appearing once. Naive CD8 cells lacked CD45RO and underwent positive selection for CCR7, leaving out terminally differentiated effector memory CD45RA+ cells. The sample consisted of naive CD8+ T cells from PBMCs. These receptors all come from a man aged 18 to 29 in good health. Some clones in this sample may be carry-over from other donors' samples.

The chain is built from TRBV6-5 and TRBJ1-1; 7 positions match TRBD1. This CDR3 region has 14 residues. Trimming took 4 bases from V and 3 from J; bases not matched to a gene: 5. Germline CDR1 is MNHEY and CDR2 is SVGAGI. As DNA, the CDR3 is TGTGCCAGCAGTTCCAGGGGGGTAGACACTGAAGCTTTCTTT. This gives the protein CASSSRGVDTEAFF.

This chain connects TRBV7-9 to TRBJ1-1, with unresolved D. V was clipped by 1 base and J by 6 bases, with 6 bases between them. Germline CDR1 SEHNR, CDR2 FQNEAQ (reference sequence). The CDR3 consists of 12 residues. The DNA for the CDR3 is TGTGCCAGCAGCTTAGTCGCTTCTGAAGCTTTCTTT. Its protein is CASSLVASEAFF.

This clone has only one observation. The V and J genes are TRBV6-5 and TRBJ2-1, with D hard to call. The length of the CDR3 is 14 residues. The V end was cut by 4 bases, the J end by 4 bases, with 11 bases between. Germline V gene data show CDR1 as MNHEY and CDR2 as SVGAGI. The CDR3 region is CASSSTDSYNEQFF. Written as DNA, the CDR3 is TGTGCCAGCAGTTCAACCGACTCTTACAATGAGCAGTTCTTC.